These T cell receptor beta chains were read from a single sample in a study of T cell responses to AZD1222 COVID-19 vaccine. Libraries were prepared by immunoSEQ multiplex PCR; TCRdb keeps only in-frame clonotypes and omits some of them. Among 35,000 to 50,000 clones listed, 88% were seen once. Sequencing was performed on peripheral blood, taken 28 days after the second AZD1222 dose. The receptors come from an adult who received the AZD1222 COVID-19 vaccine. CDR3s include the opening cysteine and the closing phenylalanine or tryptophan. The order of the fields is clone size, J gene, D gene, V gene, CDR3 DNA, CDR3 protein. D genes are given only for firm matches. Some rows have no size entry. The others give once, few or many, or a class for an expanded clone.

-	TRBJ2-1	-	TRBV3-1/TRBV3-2	TGTGCCAGCAGCCAAGAGCAGACAGGAAATGAGCAGTTCTTC	CASSQEQTGNEQFF
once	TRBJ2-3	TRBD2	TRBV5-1	TGCGCCAGCAGCTTGGGCCTAGCGGGAGGGATCAGCACAGATACGCAGTATTTT	CASSLGLAGGISTDTQYF
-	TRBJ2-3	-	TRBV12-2	TGTGCAAGTCGCCACCCGAAACAGGGGGCTAGCACAGATACGCAGTATTTT	CASRHPKQGASTDTQYF
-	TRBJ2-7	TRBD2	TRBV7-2	TGTGCCAGCAACCCCGGGGGGGCGTACGAGCAGTACTTC	CASNPGGAYEQYF
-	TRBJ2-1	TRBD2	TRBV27	TGTGCCAGCAGTTTCTGGGGACTACAAAACCGGAATGAGCAGTTCTTC	CASSFWGLQNRNEQFF
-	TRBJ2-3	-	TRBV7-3	TGTGCCAGCAGCCCCCAGGGGAGAGGAGCGCCTAGCACAGATACGCAGTATTTT	CASSPQGRGAPSTDTQYF
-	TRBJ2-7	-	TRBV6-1	TGTGCCAGCAGTGAACCTGCTTTGGCAGGCAACTACGAGCAGTACTTC	CASSEPALAGNYEQYF
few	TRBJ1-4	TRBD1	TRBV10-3	TGTGCCATCAGTGAGGGACAGGGGAGTGAAAAACTGTTTTTT	CAISEGQGSEKLFF
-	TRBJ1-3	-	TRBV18	TGTGCCAGCTCACCCGGGGCCCTTGGAAACACCATATATTTT	CASSPGALGNTIYF
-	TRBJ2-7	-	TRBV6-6	TGTGCCAGCACCTCCTTGAAGGACGTCAACGAGCAGTACTTC	CASTSLKDVNEQYF
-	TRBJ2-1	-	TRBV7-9	TGTGCCAGCACCCCCCAGGGAAGCTCCTACAATGAGCAGTTCTTC	CASTPQGSSYNEQFF
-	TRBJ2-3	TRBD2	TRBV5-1	TGCGCCAGCAGCACCCCCCTAGCGGGGGGGGCAGATACGCAGTATTTT	CASSTPLAGGADTQYF
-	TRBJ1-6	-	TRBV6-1	TGTGCCAGCAGGGAAGTATATAATTCACCCCTCCACTTT	CASREVYNSPLHF
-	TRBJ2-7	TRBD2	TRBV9	TGTGCCAGCAGCGTGGGACTAGCGGGGCCCTACGAGCAGTACTTC	CASSVGLAGPYEQYF
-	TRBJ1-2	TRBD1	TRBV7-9	TGTGCCAGCACCCAGGGACAGGGGAACTATGGCTACACCTTC	CASTQGQGNYGYTF
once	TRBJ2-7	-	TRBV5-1	TGCGCCAGCAGCTCCCCGGCCAACTACGAGCAGTACTTC	CASSSPANYEQYF
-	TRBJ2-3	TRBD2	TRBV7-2	TGTGCCAGCAGCTTTCGGCTAGCGGACCCCACAGATACGCAGTATTTT	CASSFRLADPTDTQYF
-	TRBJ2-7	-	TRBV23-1	TGCGCCAGCAGTCCCCCCGGCAGGGATGATAATCCCTACGAGCAGTACTTC	CASSPPGRDDNPYEQYF
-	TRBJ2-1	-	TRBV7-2	TGTGCCAGCTCCAGAGGAGGGGGGGCTCTCAGCTCCTACAATGAGCAGTTCTTC	CASSRGGGALSSYNEQFF
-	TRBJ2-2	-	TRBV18	TGTGCCAGCTCAGCAACACAGATGAACACCGGGGAGCTGTTTTTT	CASSATQMNTGELFF
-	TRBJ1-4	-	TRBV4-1	TGCGCCAGCAGCCAAGTCAGAGGGGAAGCTAATGAAAAACTGTTTTTT	CASSQVRGEANEKLFF
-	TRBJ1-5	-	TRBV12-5	TGTGCTAGTGGTTTGGGGCAGGTTCAGCCCCAGCATTTT	CASGLGQVQPQHF
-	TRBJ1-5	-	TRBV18	TGTGCCAGCTCACTGGAGGAGGCTGCGGACGGTCAGCCCCAGCATTTT	CASSLEEAADGQPQHF
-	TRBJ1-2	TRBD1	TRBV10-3	TGTGCCATCAGTGCTCCAGATCAGGGGGTATCTAACTATGGCTACACCTTC	CAISAPDQGVSNYGYTF
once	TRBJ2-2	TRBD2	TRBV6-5	TGTGCCAGCCCCCGGACTAGCGGGACGACCGGGGAGCTGTTTTTT	CASPRTSGTTGELFF
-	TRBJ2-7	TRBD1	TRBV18	TGTGCCAGCTCACGCCTCACCGGGACAGGCTCGGACGAGCAGTACTTC	CASSRLTGTGSDEQYF
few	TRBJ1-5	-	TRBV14	TGTGCCAGCAGCTTAACCGATCAGCAGCCCCAGCATTTT	CASSLTDQQPQHF
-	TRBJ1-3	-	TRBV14	TGTGCCAGCAGCCAAGTCGCAGGGTCTGGAAACACCATATATTTT	CASSQVAGSGNTIYF